A single sample is the source of the 21 T cell receptor beta chains below, sequenced in a study of T cell clonality in common variable immunodeficiency. Study-wide points: In common variable immunodeficiency, TCR beta chains reportedly carried fewer deletions and N-nucleotide insertions.

The table came from immunoSEQ multiplex PCR; TCRdb's copy has only in-frame clones and leaves some out. The record shows about 30,000 clones for this sample, with no singletons present. Their target antigens are unknown. Sequencing was done on a sample of peripheral blood mononuclear cells. Source of these receptors: a human donor with common variable immunodeficiency.

In regard to this clone: The observed sequence ends 3 residues before the CDR3 terminus, with the missing tail filled in from the germline J gene. J is TRBJ2-1 and V is TRBV19; 9 nucleotides line up with TRBD1. Germline values: CDR1 LNHDA, CDR2 SQIVND (reference sequence). The CDR3 is 17 residues long. V was pared by 3 bases and J by 2 bases, with 8 bases of the junction left unmatched. The part of the CDR3 DNA that was read is TGTGCCAGTAGTATCGGGACAGGGTATGCTCCCTACAATGAG. Amino acids: CASSIGTGYAPYNE. The entire CDR3 reads CASSIGTGYAPYNEQFF. The variable domain in full, with the rest retrieved from reference TRBV19 and TRBJ2-1, is DGGITQSPKYLFRKEGQNVTLSCEQNLNHDAMYWYRQDPGQGLRLIYYSQIVNDFQKGDIAEGYSVSREKKESFPLTVTSAQKNPTAFYLCASSIGTGYAPYNEQFFGPGTRLTVL.

In the case of this clone: The read ends 3 residues before the CDR3 terminus; that terminus is restored from the germline J gene. J is TRBJ2-1 and V is TRBV18; D ambiguous. The CDR3 is made up of 14 amino acids. The germline V gene has CDR1 KGHSH and CDR2 LQKENI. V gave up 2 bases and J gave up 6 bases, with 11 bases separating them. The DNA read from the CDR3 is TGTGCCAGCTCACCAACGGGTCAGCCCAATGAG. Its translation is CASSPTGQPNE. The whole CDR3 sequence reads CASSPTGQPNEQFF.

As regards this clone: The read is 3 residues too short to cover the CDR3 end, so that end is filled in from the germline J gene. The chain has TRBV20-1 and TRBJ1-2; tentatively, D is TRBD1 (6 bases). The V and J ends lost 3 bases and 6 bases respectively, with 23 bases between them. The CDR3 spans 16 residues. Germline V gene sequence: CDR1 DFQATT, CDR2 SNEGSKA (reference sequence). The CDR3 DNA, read in part, is TGCAGTGCTAGTCTTCCTCAGGGGAGGGTCAAGAATGGC. Encoded protein: CSASLPQGRVKNG. The whole CDR3 sequence reads CSASLPQGRVKNGYTF.

This clone came up a few times. The read finishes 3 residues shy of the CDR3 end, and the germline J gene is used to complete it. V gene TRBV30 combines with J gene TRBJ1-3, with D perhaps matching TRBD1 (6 bases). CDR3 length: 15 amino acids. The V end lost 8 bases, the J end lost 0 bases, and 17 bases lay between the germline ends. Germline assignment: CDR1 GTSNPN and CDR2 SVGIG (reference sequence). This CDR3 reads CAGDNYSFSGNTIYF. The part of the CDR3 DNA that was read is TGTGCCGGGGACAACTATTCTTTCTCTGGAAACACC. The entire variable domain, with the rest obtained from reference TRBV30 and TRBJ1-3, is as follows: SQTIHQWPATLVQPVGSPLSLECTVEGTSNPNLYWYRQAAGRGLQLLFYSVGIGQISSEVPQNLSASRPQDRQFILSSKKLLLSDSGFYLCAGDNYSFSGNTIYFGEGSWLTVV.

Points on this clone: The sequenced fragment ends 3 residues before the CDR3 boundary, so the rest is inferred from the germline J gene. The chain is built from TRBV19 and TRBJ1-3; TRBD1 is a possible D gene (6 bases). The CDR3 spans 15 residues. Between the trimmed V and J ends, which lost 3 bases and 0 bases, there was a span of 9 bases. Germline V gene data show CDR1 as LNHDA and CDR2 as SQIVND (reference sequence). The covered CDR3 bases are TGTGCCAGTAGTATGGGACATAGCTCTGGAAACACC. This gives the protein CASSMGHSSGNT. The complete CDR3 sequence is CASSMGHSSGNTIYF.

This clone has a handful of counts. The CDR3 loop reads CASSPWSSGAYEQYF. The CDR3 DNA, read in part, is TGTGCCAGCAGCCCATGGTCTAGCGGAGCCTACGAG. V gene TRBV5-5 combines with J gene TRBJ2-7, with 7 bases lining up with TRBD2. The read terminates 3 residues ahead of where the CDR3 ends, so the germline J gene completes it. Germline V gene sequence: CDR1 SGHKS, CDR2 YYEKEE (reference sequence). The CDR3 is made up of 15 amino acids. V lost 4 bases, J lost 2 bases, and 9 bases stayed unmatched. Complete variable domain (other parts from reference TRBV5-5 and TRBJ2-7): DAGVTQSPTHLIKTRGQQVTLRCSPISGHKSVSWYQQVLGQGPQFIFQYYEKEERGRGNFPDRFSARQFPNYSSELNVNALLLGDSALYLCASSPWSSGAYEQYFGPGTRLTVT.

There are many counts of this clone. Sequencing ends 3 residues short of the CDR3 end; the germline J gene provides the rest. This rearrangement joins TRBV5-1 to TRBJ2-3; 10 nucleotides agree with TRBD2. With V trimmed by 4 bases and J by 3 bases, 11 bases remained unmatched. CDR1 and CDR2 (germline): SGHRS, YFSETQ. The length of the CDR3 is 17 residues. CDR3 region: CASSEGPSGGHTDTQYF. The sequenced part of the CDR3 DNA is TGCGCCAGCAGCGAGGGCCCTAGCGGGGGACATACAGATACG.

This clone has only a few counts. The observed sequence ends 3 residues before the CDR3 terminus, with the missing tail filled in from the germline J gene. This chain connects TRBV18 to TRBJ2-2, with 9 positions matching TRBD1. CDR1 is KGHSH, CDR2 LQKENI, per germline. The CDR3 has 16 residues. V shed 1 base and J 0 bases; nucleotides not matched to a gene: 0. This CDR3 reads CASSPRTGANTGELFF. CDR3 bases read: TGTGCCAGCTCACCACGGACAGGGGCGAACACCGGGGAG.

This clone was found many times. Read data end 3 residues before the CDR3 end; the end is taken from the germline J gene. V is TRBV19 and J is TRBJ1-4; D uncertain. The germline V gene has CDR1 LNHDA and CDR2 SQIVND (reference sequence). This CDR3 region has 16 residues. The germline V and J ends were trimmed by 3 bases and 4 bases, with 15 bases remaining between them. Partial CDR3 DNA: TGTGCCAGTAGTATCCGGGTCTCGGTAGATAATGAAAAA. Translating it yields CASSIRVSVDNEK. The entire CDR3 protein reads CASSIRVSVDNEKLFF.

About this clone: The CDR3 end falls 3 residues outside the read, so it is completed with the germline J gene. The chain employs TRBV7-2 and TRBJ1-1, with D unresolved. The CDR3 sequence is 14 residues long. Germline V gene lookup returns CDR1 SGHTA and CDR2 FQGNSA. V was clipped by 1 base and J by 0 bases, with 6 bases between them. Partial CDR3 DNA: TGTGCCAGCAGCTTAGTCCTATTGAACACTGAA. Its protein is CASSLVLLNTE. The full CDR3 protein reads CASSLVLLNTEAFF.

About this clone itself: The read comes to an end 3 residues before the CDR3 does, leaving the germline J gene to fill in the end. The J gene is TRBJ1-1, the V gene TRBV7-8; D may be TRBD1 (6 bases). The CDR3 extends over 15 amino acids. CDR1 is SGHVS, CDR2 FQNEAQ, per germline. Trimming took 2 bases from V and 5 from J, leaving 15 bases between them. The sequenced part of the CDR3 DNA is TGTGCCAGCAGCTTATCCTCGGGGGGCCGGACTGAA. Amino acid sequence: CASSLSSGGRTE. The whole CDR3 protein reads CASSLSSGGRTEAFF. The variable domain in full, with the rest retrieved from reference TRBV7-8 and TRBJ1-1, is GAGVSQSPRYKVAKRGQDVALRCDPISGHVSLFWYQQALGQGPEFLTYFQNEAQLDKSGLPSDRFFAERPEGSVSTLKIQRTQQEDSAVYLCASSLSSGGRTEAFFGQGTRLTVV.

The CDR3 protein is CASSRSKGGVNTEAFF. CDR3 bases read: TGTGCCAGTAGTCGTTCAAAAGGGGGAGTGAACACTGAA. V and J are TRBV19 and TRBJ1-1; D is perhaps TRBD1 (6 bases). The observed sequence ends 3 residues before the CDR3 terminus, with the missing tail filled in from the germline J gene. CDR1 is LNHDA and CDR2 is SQIVND in the germline V gene (reference sequence). The V gene lost 5 bases and the J gene lost 0 bases, with 16 bases spanning the gap. There are 16 residues in the CDR3.

Of note for this clone: The CDR3 goes on 3 residues after the read ends, and that part is filled in from the germline J gene. Other DNA variants within this sample encode the same CDR3. The gene calls are TRBV18 and TRBJ2-7; 8 nucleotides agree with TRBD1. Germline V CDR1 and CDR2: KGHSH, LQKENI. The length of the CDR3 is 17 residues. V lost 3 bases, J lost 0 bases, and 10 bases stayed unmatched. This CDR3 is CASSPSTGAAGSYEQYF. The sequenced part of the CDR3 DNA is TGTGCCAGCTCACCCTCGACAGGGGCCGCGGGCTCCTACGAG. The full variable domain, in which reference TRBV18 and TRBJ2-7 provide the parts outside the CDR3, is NAGVMQNPRHLVRRRGQEARLRCSPMKGHSHVYWYRQLPEEGLKFMVYLQKENIIDESGMPKERFSAEFPKEGPSILRIQQVVRGDSAAYFCASSPSTGAAGSYEQYFGPGTRLTVT.

With respect to this clone: The read ends 3 residues shy of where the CDR3 ends; the end is completed using the germline J gene. The chain has TRBV18 and TRBJ2-5; no reliable D call. V gave up 3 bases and J gave up 3 bases, with 17 bases separating them. The CDR3 covers 16 residues. The germline CDR1 and CDR2 sequences are KGHSH and LQKENI. The chain's CDR3 is CASSPFSTGDKETQYF. CDR3 DNA, as far as it was read: TGTGCCAGCTCACCCTTTTCTACTGGCGACAAAGAGACC.

Concerning this clone itself: The CDR3 end lies 3 residues beyond the end of the read and is filled in from the germline J gene. This chain uses TRBV6-2 or TRBV6-3 with TRBJ2-7; no clear D. CDR3 length: 14 residues. Per the germline V gene, CDR1 is MNHEY and CDR2 is SVGEGT. V lost 3 bases and J lost 1, with 10 bases in between. The CDR3 reads CASSYEGLSYEQYF. The covered CDR3 bases are TGTGCCAGCAGTTATGAAGGGTTATCCTACGAG.

This clone was recorded a few times. The observed sequence ends 3 residues before the CDR3 terminus, with the missing tail filled in from the germline J gene. This chain links TRBV20-1 with TRBJ2-7; TRBD1 matches 11 bases. The CDR3 length is 13 residues. V lost 4 bases and J lost 6; bases outside the gene matches: 5. The V gene's germline CDR1 is DFQATT and CDR2 SNEGSKA (reference sequence). The CDR3 bases that were read are TGCAGTGCTACATGGACAGGGGGCGTCGAG. Translation gives CSATWTGGVE. The complete CDR3 reads CSATWTGGVEQYF.

On this clone: Read data end 3 residues before the CDR3 end; the end is taken from the germline J gene. The chain joins TRBV20-1 to TRBJ2-7, with D perhaps matching TRBD1 (7 bases). Germline CDR1 reads DFQATT; CDR2 reads SNEGSKA (reference sequence). V was clipped by 5 bases and J by 3 bases, with 20 bases between them. This CDR3 region has 15 residues. CDR3: CSAGGTQGPLYEQYF. The sequenced part of the CDR3 DNA is TGCAGTGCTGGGGGGACACAGGGGCCTCTCTACGAG.

This clone was recorded at least ten times. The junction differs from germline at one of its ends, possibly a read error. The read comes to an end 3 residues before the CDR3 does, leaving the germline J gene to fill in the end. This chain connects TRBV4-2 to TRBJ2-3; 8 nucleotides agree with TRBD2. Germline lookup yields CDR1 LGHNA and CDR2 YNFKEQ. This CDR3 region has 17 residues. CDR3 bases read: TGCGCCAGCAGCCAAGAGGCTAGCGGGTTTCTCACAGATACG. Translated, it gives CASSQEASGFLTDT. The entire CDR3 protein is CASSQEASGFLTDTQYF.

This clone was seen many times. The read ends 3 residues shy of where the CDR3 ends; the end is completed using the germline J gene. The gene calls are TRBV18 and TRBJ1-1, with TRBD1 as a possible D gene (6 bases). The CDR3 totals 13 residues. CDR1 KGHSH and CDR2 LQKENI come from the germline V gene. V was trimmed by 3 bases and J by 7 bases, leaving 12 bases between them. CDR3 protein: CASSPGGQVEAFF. The sequenced part of the CDR3 DNA is TGTGCCAGCTCACCGGGGGGGCAAGTTGAA.

Regarding this clone: The CDR3 end is not reached by the read, which stops 3 residues before it; the germline J gene fills it in. The chain joins TRBV30 to TRBJ1-1; a weak D match, TRBD1 (6 bases). The CDR3 is 16 residues long. V shed 0 bases and J shed 2 bases, with 16 bases lying between them. Looked up from germline, CDR1 is GTSNPN and CDR2 is SVGIG (reference sequence). CDR3 sequence reads: CAWSVIFRGANTEAFF. Partial CDR3 DNA: TGTGCCTGGAGTGTAATCTTCCGGGGGGCAAACACTGAA.

On this clone itself: The read terminates 3 residues before the CDR3 end, so the remaining end is supplied by the germline J gene. This sequence joins TRBV16 and TRBJ2-3; 9 bases line up with TRBD1. V was clipped by 4 bases and J by 4 bases; unmatched bases: 9. The CDR3 loop spans 16 amino acids. Germline V gives CDR1 KGHSY, CDR2 FQNENV. The part of the CDR3 DNA that was read is TGTGCCAGCAGCCCAGGGACAGGGCATTTGGCAGATACG. It yields the protein CASSPGTGHLADT. The full-length CDR3 reads as CASSPGTGHLADTQYF.